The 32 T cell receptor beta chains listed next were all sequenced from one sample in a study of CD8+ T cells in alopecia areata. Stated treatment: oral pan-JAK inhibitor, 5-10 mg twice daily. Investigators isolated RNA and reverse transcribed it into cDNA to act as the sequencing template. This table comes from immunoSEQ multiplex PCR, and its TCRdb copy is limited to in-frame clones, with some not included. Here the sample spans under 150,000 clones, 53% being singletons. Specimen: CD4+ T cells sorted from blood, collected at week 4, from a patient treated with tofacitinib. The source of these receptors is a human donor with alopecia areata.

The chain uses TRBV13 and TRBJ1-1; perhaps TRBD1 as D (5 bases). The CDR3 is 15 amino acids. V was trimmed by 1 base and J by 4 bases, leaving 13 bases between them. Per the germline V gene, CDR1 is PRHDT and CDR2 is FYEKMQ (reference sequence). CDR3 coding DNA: TGTGCCAGCAGCTTAGTTTGGGGACGGAGCACTGAAGCTTTCTTT. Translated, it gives CASSLVWGRSTEAFF. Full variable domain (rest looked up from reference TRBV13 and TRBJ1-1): AAGVIQSPRHLIKEKRETATLKCYPIPRHDTVYWYQQGPGQDPQFLISFYEKMQSDKGSIPDRFSAQQFSDYHSELNMSSLELGDSALYFCASSLVWGRSTEAFFGQGTRLTVV.

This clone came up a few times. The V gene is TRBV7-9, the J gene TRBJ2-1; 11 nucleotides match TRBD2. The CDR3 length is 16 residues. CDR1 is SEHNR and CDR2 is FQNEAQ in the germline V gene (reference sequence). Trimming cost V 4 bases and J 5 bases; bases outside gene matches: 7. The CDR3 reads CASSYGLAGQNNEQFF. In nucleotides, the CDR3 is TGTGCCAGCAGCTACGGACTAGCGGGCCAAAACAATGAGCAGTTCTTC.

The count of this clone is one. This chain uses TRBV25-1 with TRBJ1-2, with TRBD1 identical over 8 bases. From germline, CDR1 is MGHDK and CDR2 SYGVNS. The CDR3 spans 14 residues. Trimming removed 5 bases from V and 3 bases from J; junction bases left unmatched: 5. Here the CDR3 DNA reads TGTGCCAGCAGTCCCAGGGGGCCGGACTATGGCTACACCTTC. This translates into CASSPRGPDYGYTF.

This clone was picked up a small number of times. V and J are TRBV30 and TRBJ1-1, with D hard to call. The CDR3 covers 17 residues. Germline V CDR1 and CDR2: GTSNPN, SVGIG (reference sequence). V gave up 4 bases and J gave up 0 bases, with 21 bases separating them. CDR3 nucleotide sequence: TGTGCCTGGACCGTAAAAGCCTCGCGCGGGATGAACACTGAAGCTTTCTTT. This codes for CAWTVKASRGMNTEAFF. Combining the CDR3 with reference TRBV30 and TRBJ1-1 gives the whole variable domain SQTIHQWPATLVQPVGSPLSLECTVEGTSNPNLYWYRQAAGRGLQLLFYSVGIGQISSEVPQNLSASRPQDRQFILSSKKLLLSDSGFYLCAWTVKASRGMNTEAFFGQGTRLTVV.

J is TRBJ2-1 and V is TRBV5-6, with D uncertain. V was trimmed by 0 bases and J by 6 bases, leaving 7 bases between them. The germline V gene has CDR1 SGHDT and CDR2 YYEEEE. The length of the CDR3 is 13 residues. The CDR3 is CASSLEARNEQFF. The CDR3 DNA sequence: TGTGCCAGCAGCTTGGAAGCCCGCAATGAGCAGTTCTTC. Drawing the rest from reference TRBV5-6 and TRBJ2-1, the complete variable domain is DAGVTQSPTHLIKTRGQQVTLRCSPKSGHDTVSWYQQALGQGPQFIFQYYEEEERQRGNFPDRFSGHQFPNYSSELNVNALLLGDSALYLCASSLEARNEQFFGPGTRLTVL.

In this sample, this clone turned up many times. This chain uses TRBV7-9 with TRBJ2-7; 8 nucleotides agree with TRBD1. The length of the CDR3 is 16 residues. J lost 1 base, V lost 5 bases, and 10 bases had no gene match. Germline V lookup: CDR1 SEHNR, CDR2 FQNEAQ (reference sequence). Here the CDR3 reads CASSTPGGDRSYEQYF. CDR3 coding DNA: TGTGCCAGCAGCACCCCTGGAGGGGACAGGTCCTACGAGCAGTACTTC.

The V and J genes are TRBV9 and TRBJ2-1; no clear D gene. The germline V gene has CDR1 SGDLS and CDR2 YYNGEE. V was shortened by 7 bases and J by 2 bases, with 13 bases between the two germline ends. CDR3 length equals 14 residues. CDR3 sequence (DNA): TGTGCCAGCTCCCCTTCTGGCACCTACAATGAGCAGTTCTTC. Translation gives CASSPSGTYNEQFF.

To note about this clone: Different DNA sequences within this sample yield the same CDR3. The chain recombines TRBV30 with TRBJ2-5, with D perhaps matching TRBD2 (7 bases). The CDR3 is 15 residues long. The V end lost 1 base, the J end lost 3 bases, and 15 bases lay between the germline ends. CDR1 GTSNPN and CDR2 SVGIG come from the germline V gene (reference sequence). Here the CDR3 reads CAWSEGEGGKETQYF. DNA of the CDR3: TGTGCCTGGAGTGAGGGGGAGGGGGGGAAAGAGACCCAGTACTTC.

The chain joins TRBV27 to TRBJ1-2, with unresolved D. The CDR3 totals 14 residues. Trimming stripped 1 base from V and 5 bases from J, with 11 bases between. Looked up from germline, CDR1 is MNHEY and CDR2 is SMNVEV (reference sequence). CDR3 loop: CASSLLDSRYGYTF. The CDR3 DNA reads TGTGCCAGCAGTTTATTAGACTCCCGGTATGGCTACACCTTC.

CDR3 DNA sequence: TGTGCCAGCAGCCCGCCTCCGGGAGAAGCTTTCTTT. It encodes CASSPPPGEAFF. The gene calls are TRBV9 and TRBJ1-1; D is unclear. CDR3 length: 12 residues. V lost 4 bases, J lost 8 bases, and 12 bases lay in between. Germline CDR1 reads SGDLS; CDR2 reads YYNGEE. Supplemented by reference TRBV9 and TRBJ1-1, the full variable domain reads DSGVTQTPKHLITATGQRVTLRCSPRSGDLSVYWYQQSLDQGLQFLIQYYNGEERAKGNILERFSAQQFPDLHSELNLSSLELGDSALYFCASSPPPGEAFFGQGTRLTVV.

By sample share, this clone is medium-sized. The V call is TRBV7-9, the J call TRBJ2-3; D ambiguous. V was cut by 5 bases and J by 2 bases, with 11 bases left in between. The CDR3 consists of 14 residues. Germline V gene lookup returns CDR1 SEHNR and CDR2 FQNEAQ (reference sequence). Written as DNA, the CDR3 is TGTGCCAGCAGCCTGGCCTCTTCCACAGATACGCAGTATTTT. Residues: CASSLASSTDTQYF.

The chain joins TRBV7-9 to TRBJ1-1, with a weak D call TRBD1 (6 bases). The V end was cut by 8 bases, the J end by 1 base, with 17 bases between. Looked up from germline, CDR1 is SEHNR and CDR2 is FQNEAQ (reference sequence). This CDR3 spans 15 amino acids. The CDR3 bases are TGTGCCAGCGGACTAGGCAGGGGCACGAACACTGAAGCTTTCTTT. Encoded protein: CASGLGRGTNTEAFF. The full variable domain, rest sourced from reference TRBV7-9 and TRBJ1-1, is DTGVSQNPRHKITKRGQNVTFRCDPISEHNRLYWYRQTLGQGPEFLTYFQNEAQLEKSRLLSDRFSAERPKGSFSTLEIQRTEQGDSAMYLCASGLGRGTNTEAFFGQGTRLTVV.

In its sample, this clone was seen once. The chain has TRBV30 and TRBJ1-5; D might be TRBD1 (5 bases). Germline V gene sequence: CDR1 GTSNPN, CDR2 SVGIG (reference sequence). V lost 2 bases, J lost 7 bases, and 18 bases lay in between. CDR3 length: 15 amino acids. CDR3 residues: CAWSQGPGMVQPQHF. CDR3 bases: TGTGCCTGGAGTCAGGGCCCGGGTATGGTGCAGCCCCAGCATTTT.

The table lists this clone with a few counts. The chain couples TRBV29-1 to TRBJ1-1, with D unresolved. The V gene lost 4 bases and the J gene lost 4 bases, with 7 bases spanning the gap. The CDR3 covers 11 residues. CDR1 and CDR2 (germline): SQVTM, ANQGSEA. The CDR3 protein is CSVAPGTEAFF. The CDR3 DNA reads TGCAGCGTTGCTCCGGGCACTGAAGCTTTCTTT.

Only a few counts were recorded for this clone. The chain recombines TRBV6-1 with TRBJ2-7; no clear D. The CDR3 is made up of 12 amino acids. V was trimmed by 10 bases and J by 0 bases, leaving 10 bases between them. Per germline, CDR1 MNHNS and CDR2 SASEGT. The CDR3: CATTHSSYEQYF. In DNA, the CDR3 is TGTGCCACTACACATAGCTCCTACGAGCAGTACTTC.

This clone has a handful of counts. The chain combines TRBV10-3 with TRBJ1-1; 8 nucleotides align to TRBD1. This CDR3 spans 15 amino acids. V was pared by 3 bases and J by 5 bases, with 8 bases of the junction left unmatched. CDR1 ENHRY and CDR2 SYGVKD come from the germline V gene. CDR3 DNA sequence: TGTGCCATCAGTGAACCCGGACAGGGAAGGACTGAAGCTTTCTTT. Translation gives CAISEPGQGRTEAFF.

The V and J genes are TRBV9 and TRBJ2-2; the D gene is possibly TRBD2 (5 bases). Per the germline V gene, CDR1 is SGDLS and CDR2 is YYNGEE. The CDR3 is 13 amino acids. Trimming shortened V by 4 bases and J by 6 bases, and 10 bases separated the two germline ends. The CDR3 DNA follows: TGTGCCAGCAGCCCGGACTTTCCCGGGGAGCTGTTTTTT. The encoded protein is CASSPDFPGELFF.

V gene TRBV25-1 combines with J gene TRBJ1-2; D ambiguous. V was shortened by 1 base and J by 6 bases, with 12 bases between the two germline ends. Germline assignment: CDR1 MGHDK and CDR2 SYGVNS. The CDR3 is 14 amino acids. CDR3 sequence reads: CASSEFLGQDGYTF. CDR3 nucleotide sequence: TGTGCCAGCAGTGAATTTTTAGGGCAGGATGGCTACACCTTC.

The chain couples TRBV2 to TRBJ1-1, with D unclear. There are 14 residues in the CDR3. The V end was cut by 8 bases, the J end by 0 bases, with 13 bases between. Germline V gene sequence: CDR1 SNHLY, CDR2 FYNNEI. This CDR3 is CASGLPEVNTEAFF. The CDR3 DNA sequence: TGTGCCAGCGGGTTGCCGGAGGTGAACACTGAAGCTTTCTTT.

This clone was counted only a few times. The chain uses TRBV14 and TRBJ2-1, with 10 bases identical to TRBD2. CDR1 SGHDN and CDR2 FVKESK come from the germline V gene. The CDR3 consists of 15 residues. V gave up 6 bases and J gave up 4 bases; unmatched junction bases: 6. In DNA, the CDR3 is TGTGCCAGCAGTCGGACTAGCGGACCTTACAATGAGCAGTTCTTC. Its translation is CASSRTSGPYNEQFF.

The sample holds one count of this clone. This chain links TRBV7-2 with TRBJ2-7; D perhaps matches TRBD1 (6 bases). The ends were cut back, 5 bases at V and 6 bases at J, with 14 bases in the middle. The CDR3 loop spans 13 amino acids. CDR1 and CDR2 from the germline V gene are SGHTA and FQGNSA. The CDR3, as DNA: TGTGCCAGCAGCGTAACAGGGACCCCCGAGCAGTACTTC. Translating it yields CASSVTGTPEQYF.

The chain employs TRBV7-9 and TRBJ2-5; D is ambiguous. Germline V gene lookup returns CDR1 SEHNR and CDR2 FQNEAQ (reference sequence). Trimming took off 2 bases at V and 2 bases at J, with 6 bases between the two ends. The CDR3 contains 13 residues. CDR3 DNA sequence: TGTGCCAGCAGCTTATACAAACAAGAGACCCAGTACTTC. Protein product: CASSLYKQETQYF.

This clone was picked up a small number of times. Here the CDR3 DNA reads TGCAGCGGTGATCCCTCTTCTATTCGAACTGAAGCTTTCTTT. This codes for CSGDPSSIRTEAFF. This sequence joins TRBV29-1 and TRBJ1-1; D not certain. CDR3 length: 14 amino acids. Trimming left V 7 bases short and J 5 bases short, with 20 bases between. In germline, CDR1 is SQVTM, CDR2 ANQGSEA.

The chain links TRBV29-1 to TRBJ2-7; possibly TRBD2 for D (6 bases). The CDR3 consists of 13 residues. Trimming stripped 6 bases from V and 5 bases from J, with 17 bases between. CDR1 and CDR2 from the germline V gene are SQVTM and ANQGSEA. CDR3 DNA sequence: TGCAGCGTCCCGGTGGGGGGTACGCACGAGCAGTACTTC. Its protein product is CSVPVGGTHEQYF.

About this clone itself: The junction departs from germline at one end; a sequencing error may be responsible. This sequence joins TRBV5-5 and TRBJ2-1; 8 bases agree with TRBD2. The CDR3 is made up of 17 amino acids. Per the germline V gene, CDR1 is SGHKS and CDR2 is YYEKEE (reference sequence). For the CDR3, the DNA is TGTGCCAGCAGCCCGGTAGCGGGGTTGCTCGGGTCCCCCACCAAGCTCTTC. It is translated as CASSPVAGLLGSPTKLF.

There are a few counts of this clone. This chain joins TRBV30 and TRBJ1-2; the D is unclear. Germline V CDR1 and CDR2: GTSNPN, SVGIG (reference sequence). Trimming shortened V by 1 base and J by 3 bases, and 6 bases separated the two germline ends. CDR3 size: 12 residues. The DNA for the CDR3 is TGTGCCTGGAGTGAAAGGGACTATGGCTACACCTTC. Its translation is CAWSERDYGYTF.

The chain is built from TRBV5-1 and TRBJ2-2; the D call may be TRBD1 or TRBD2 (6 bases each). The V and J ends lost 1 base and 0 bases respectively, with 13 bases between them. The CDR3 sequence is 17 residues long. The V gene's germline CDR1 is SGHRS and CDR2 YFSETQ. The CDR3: CASSLLIRGPNTGELFF. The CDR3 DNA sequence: TGCGCCAGCAGCTTGTTGATCCGGGGGCCGAACACCGGGGAGCTGTTTTTT.

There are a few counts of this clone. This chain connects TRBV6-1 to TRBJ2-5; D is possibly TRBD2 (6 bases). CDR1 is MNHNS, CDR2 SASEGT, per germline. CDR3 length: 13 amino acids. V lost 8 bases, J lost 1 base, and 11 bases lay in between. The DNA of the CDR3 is TGTGCCAGCGTCGCGGGACTCCAAGAGACCCAGTACTTC. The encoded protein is CASVAGLQETQYF.

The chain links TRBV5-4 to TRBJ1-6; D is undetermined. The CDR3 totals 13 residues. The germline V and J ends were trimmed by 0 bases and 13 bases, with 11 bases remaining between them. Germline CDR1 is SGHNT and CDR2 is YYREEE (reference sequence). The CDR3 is CASSLESLGPLHF. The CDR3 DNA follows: TGTGCCAGCAGCTTGGAATCTCTGGGGCCCCTCCACTTT.

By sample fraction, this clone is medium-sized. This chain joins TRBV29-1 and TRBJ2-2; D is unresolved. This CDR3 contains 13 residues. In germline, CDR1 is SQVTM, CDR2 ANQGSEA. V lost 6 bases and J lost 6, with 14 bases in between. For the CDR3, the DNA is TGCAGCGTGGAGAGACAATCCCCCGGGGAGCTGTTTTTT. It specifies CSVERQSPGELFF.

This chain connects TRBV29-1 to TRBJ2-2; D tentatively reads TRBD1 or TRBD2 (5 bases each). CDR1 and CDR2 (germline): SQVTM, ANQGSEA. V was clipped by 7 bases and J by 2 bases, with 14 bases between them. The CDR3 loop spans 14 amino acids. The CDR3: CSAGTAKNTGELFF. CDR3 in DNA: TGCAGCGCTGGGACCGCAAAAAACACCGGGGAGCTGTTTTTT.

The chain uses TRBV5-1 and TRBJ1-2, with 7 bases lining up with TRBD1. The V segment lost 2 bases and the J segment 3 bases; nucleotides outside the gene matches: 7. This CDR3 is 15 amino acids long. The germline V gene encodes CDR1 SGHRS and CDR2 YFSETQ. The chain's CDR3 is CASSFRGGSDYGYTF. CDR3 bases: TGCGCCAGCAGCTTCAGAGGGGGCTCGGACTATGGCTACACCTTC.